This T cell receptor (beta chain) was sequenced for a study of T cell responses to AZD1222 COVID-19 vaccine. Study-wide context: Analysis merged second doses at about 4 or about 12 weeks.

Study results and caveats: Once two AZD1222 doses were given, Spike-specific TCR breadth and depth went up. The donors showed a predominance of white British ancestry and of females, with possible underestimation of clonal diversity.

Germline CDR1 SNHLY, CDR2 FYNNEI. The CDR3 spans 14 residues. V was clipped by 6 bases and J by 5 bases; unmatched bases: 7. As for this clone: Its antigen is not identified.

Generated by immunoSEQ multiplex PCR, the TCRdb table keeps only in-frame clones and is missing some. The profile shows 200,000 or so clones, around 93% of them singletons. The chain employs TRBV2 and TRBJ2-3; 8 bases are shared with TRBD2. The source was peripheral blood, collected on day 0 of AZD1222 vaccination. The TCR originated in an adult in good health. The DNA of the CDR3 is TGTGCCAGCAGAGACGGGAGGGTGGGAGATACGCAGTATTTT. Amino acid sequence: CASRDGRVGDTQYF.